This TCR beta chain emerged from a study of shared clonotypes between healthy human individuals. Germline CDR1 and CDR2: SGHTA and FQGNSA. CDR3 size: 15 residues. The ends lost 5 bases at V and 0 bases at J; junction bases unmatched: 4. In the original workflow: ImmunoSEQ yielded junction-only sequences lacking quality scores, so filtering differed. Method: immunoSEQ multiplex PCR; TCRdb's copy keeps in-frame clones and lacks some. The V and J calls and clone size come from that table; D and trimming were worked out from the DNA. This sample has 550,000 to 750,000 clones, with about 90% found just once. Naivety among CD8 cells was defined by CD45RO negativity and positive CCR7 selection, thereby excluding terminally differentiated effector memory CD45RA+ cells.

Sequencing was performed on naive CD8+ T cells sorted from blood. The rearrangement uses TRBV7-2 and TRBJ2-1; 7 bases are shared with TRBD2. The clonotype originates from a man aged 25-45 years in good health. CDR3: CASSTGLSSYNEQFF. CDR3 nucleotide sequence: TGTGCCAGCAGCACGGGACTAAGCTCCTACAATGAGCAGTTCTTC.